The 14 T cell receptor beta chains presented below share a single source sample, sequenced in a study of blood T cell repertoires in COVID-19. Using immunoSEQ multiplex PCR, the repertoire was profiled, and TCRdb retains in-frame clones only, with some absent. The sample lists around 130,000 clones, about 90% occurring once. The sequenced material came from peripheral blood. The source of these receptors is a woman aged 60-75 years with acute or convalescent COVID-19.

The chain joins TRBV6-5 to TRBJ2-5, with TRBD2 as a possible D gene (5 bases). This CDR3 has 13 residues. In germline, CDR1 is MNHEY, CDR2 SVGAGI. V was shortened by 9 bases and J by 2 bases, with 13 bases between the two germline ends. As DNA, the CDR3 is TGTGCCAGTAGGCGGGCCGGACAAGAGACCCAGTACTTC. The encoded protein is CASRRAGQETQYF.

The chain employs TRBV5-1 and TRBJ2-3; 8 bases agree with TRBD2. Germline CDR1 is SGHRS and CDR2 is YFSETQ. The length of the CDR3 is 16 residues. The V segment lost 0 bases and the J segment 2 bases; nucleotides outside the gene matches: 5. The CDR3, as DNA: TGCGCCAGCAGCTTGGGACTAGCGCCTACCACAGATACGCAGTATTTT. This sequence encodes CASSLGLAPTTDTQYF.

V is TRBV27 and J is TRBJ2-2; 13 bases agree with TRBD2. Germline-derived CDR1 and CDR2 are MNHEY and SMNVEV (reference sequence). This CDR3 is built from 16 residues. Trimming took 3 bases from V and 5 from J; bases not matched to a gene: 3. CDR3 amino acids: CASSLGLAGRTGELFF. CDR3 sequence (DNA): TGTGCCAGCAGTTTGGGACTAGCGGGACGGACCGGGGAGCTGTTTTTT.

This chain joins TRBV18 and TRBJ1-1; D is ambiguous. The CDR3 is made up of 14 amino acids. The V gene's germline CDR1 is KGHSH and CDR2 LQKENI. The V end lost 10 bases, the J end lost 0 bases, and 15 bases lay between the germline ends. The CDR3 spells CATNSGAMNTEAFF. The DNA of the CDR3 is TGTGCCACCAACTCGGGAGCTATGAACACTGAAGCTTTCTTT.

The chain employs TRBV3-1 (or the pseudogene TRBV3-2) and TRBJ2-1; 7 bases align to TRBD1. In germline, CDR1 is LGHDT, CDR2 YNNKEL (reference sequence). This CDR3 region has 12 residues. The ends lost 4 bases at V and 8 bases at J; junction bases unmatched: 2. This chain's CDR3 is CASSRQGHEQFF. CDR3 nucleotide sequence: TGTGCCAGCAGCCGACAGGGTCATGAGCAGTTCTTC.

The gene calls are TRBV7-9 and TRBJ1-5; D possibly corresponds to TRBD1 (6 bases). The germline V and J ends were trimmed by 1 base and 7 bases, with 11 bases remaining between them. This CDR3 comprises 14 residues. Germline CDR1 SEHNR, CDR2 FQNEAQ (reference sequence). The CDR3 is CASSLDRAEQPQHF. CDR3 DNA sequence: TGTGCCAGCAGCTTAGACAGGGCCGAACAGCCCCAGCATTTT. The whole variable domain, remainder taken from reference TRBV7-9 and TRBJ1-5, is DTGVSQNPRHKITKRGQNVTFRCDPISEHNRLYWYRQTLGQGPEFLTYFQNEAQLEKSRLLSDRFSAERPKGSFSTLEIQRTEQGDSAMYLCASSLDRAEQPQHFGDGTRLSIL.

V is TRBV15 and J is TRBJ1-5; D uncertain. Germline CDR1 reads LNHNV; CDR2 reads YYDKDF (reference sequence). Trimming removed 0 bases from V and 8 bases from J, with 11 bases in between. The CDR3 contains 14 residues. CDR3 coding DNA: TGTGCCACCAGCAGAGATGGGCCGCCTGAGCCCCAGCATTTT. This encodes CATSRDGPPEPQHF.

V and J are TRBV19 and TRBJ2-4, with 7 positions matching TRBD1. The CDR3 length is 18 residues. V lost 3 bases and J lost 3; bases outside the gene matches: 14. The germline CDR1 and CDR2 sequences are LNHDA and SQIVND (reference sequence). Here the CDR3 DNA reads TGTGCCAGTAGTATCGGGGCCCGACAGGGTTCTGGCAAAAACATTCAGTACTTC. It is translated as CASSIGARQGSGKNIQYF.

In regard to this clone: Additional DNA sequences in this sample encode the identical CDR3. The J gene is TRBJ1-1, the V gene TRBV5-1; 7 nucleotides align to TRBD1. The germline V gene encodes CDR1 SGHRS and CDR2 YFSETQ. There are 14 residues in the CDR3. With V trimmed by 0 bases and J by 2 bases, 1 base remained unmatched. This CDR3 is CASSLEGGNTEAFF. DNA of the CDR3: TGCGCCAGCAGCTTGGAAGGGGGCAACACTGAAGCTTTCTTT.

The chain combines TRBV12-1 with TRBJ2-3; the table's D call TRBD2 went unverified against the DNA. TRBV12-1 is listed as a pseudogene. This CDR3 comprises 15 residues. The CDR3 region is CASSDPGLATDTQYF. The DNA for the CDR3 is TGTGCCAGCAGCGACCCGGGACTAGCTACAGATACGCAGTATTTT.

As for this clone: Distinct nucleotide sequences in the sample also encode this CDR3. The J gene is TRBJ1-1, the V gene TRBV9; a weak D match, TRBD1 (6 bases). The CDR3 contains 15 residues. Trimming took 2 bases from V and 0 from J, leaving 11 bases between them. Germline lookup yields CDR1 SGDLS and CDR2 YYNGEE. CDR3 protein: CASSVGGPLNTEAFF. The CDR3, as DNA: TGTGCCAGCAGCGTTGGGGGCCCCTTGAACACTGAAGCTTTCTTT.

The chain is built from TRBV11-2 and TRBJ2-1; 12 bases are shared with TRBD1. Unmatched junction bases numbered 9, after V lost 5 bases and J lost 7 bases. Germline CDR1 SGHAT, CDR2 FQNNGV. This CDR3 is built from 16 residues. The CDR3 DNA reads TGTGCCAGCAGCGCGCCGGGACAGGGGGCTCGGAATGAGCAGTTCTTC. This gives the protein CASSAPGQGARNEQFF.

The chain is built from TRBV6-4 and TRBJ2-2, with a weak D call TRBD2 (5 bases). The CDR3 is 17 amino acids. V was pared by 5 bases and J by 2 bases, with 18 bases between. CDR1 MRHNA and CDR2 SNTAGT come from the germline V gene. The CDR3 spells CASSSGGWGVNTGELFF. The CDR3 DNA is TGTGCCAGCAGTTCAGGCGGTTGGGGAGTTAACACCGGGGAGCTGTTTTTT.

The J gene is TRBJ1-2, the V gene TRBV27, with D maybe TRBD1 (6 bases). The CDR3 consists of 16 residues. Germline loops: CDR1 MNHEY, CDR2 SMNVEV (reference sequence). V shed 0 bases and J shed 2 bases, with 13 bases lying between them. CDR3 DNA sequence: TGTGCCAGCAGTTTATCACAGGGAGAGGAAAACTATGGCTACACCTTC. Its protein is CASSLSQGEENYGYTF.